This entry lists 13 T cell receptor beta chains sequenced from one sample in a study of blood T cell repertoires in COVID-19. TCRdb keeps only in-frame clones here, not all; method: immunoSEQ multiplex PCR. Of roughly 230,000 clones in the sample, almost 90% were seen once. The sequencing input was peripheral blood. Every receptor here comes from a woman between 55 and 75 years old with COVID-19, enrolled during active disease.

The chain couples TRBV3-1 (or the pseudogene TRBV3-2) to TRBJ2-7; 7 nucleotides agree with TRBD1. Germline CDR1 reads LGHDT; CDR2 reads YNNKEL (reference sequence). This CDR3 is 14 amino acids long. V lost 1 base, J lost 2 bases, and 2 bases stayed unmatched. CDR3 sequence reads: CASSQGTGPYEQYF. Here the CDR3 DNA reads TGTGCCAGCAGCCAAGGGACAGGCCCCTACGAGCAGTACTTC.

The V gene is TRBV19, the J gene TRBJ2-5, with 7 bases fitting TRBD1. The CDR3 sequence is 16 residues long. CDR1 LNHDA and CDR2 SQIVND come from the germline V gene (reference sequence). J lost 4 bases, V lost 4 bases, and 12 bases had no gene match. The CDR3 DNA reads as TGTGCCAGTAGTACTCGACAGGGTGAGTCGGCAGAGACCCAGTACTTC. This gives the protein CASSTRQGESAETQYF.

This sequence joins TRBV18 and TRBJ1-5; a possible D gene is TRBD1 (6 bases). Trimming left V 3 bases short and J 5 bases short, with 11 bases between. CDR3 length: 14 residues. CDR1 and CDR2 (germline): KGHSH, LQKENI. Here the CDR3 DNA reads TGTGCCAGCTCACCTTCGGCAGGGGATCAGCCCCAGCATTTT. Protein product: CASSPSAGDQPQHF.

This clone was found a few times. The chain recombines TRBV5-1 with TRBJ1-3; TRBD1 might be the D (5 bases). Looked up from germline, CDR1 is SGHRS and CDR2 is YFSETQ. The V end lost 0 bases, the J end lost 8 bases, and 15 bases lay between the germline ends. CDR3 size: 15 residues. The CDR3 region is CASSLVRREGDTIYF. The CDR3 DNA sequence: TGCGCCAGCAGCTTGGTCCGGAGGGAAGGGGACACCATATATTTT.

The CDR3 loop reads CASSFLGQTAFF. DNA for the CDR3: TGTGCCAGCAGCTTTCTGGGACAGACGGCTTTCTTT. The gene calls are TRBV7-3 and TRBJ1-1, with 7 bases lining up with TRBD1. The CDR3 runs to 12 residues. The trim removed 3 bases at V and 11 bases at J, leaving 6 bases unmatched. CDR1 is SGHTA, CDR2 FQGTGA, per germline.

The rearrangement links TRBV6-5 to TRBJ2-7; maybe TRBD1 (6 bases). Germline assignment: CDR1 MNHEY and CDR2 SVGAGI. The CDR3 totals 14 residues. Trimming stripped 9 bases from V and 2 bases from J, with 17 bases between. The chain's CDR3 is CASSPPRGPYEQYF. The DNA of the CDR3 is TGTGCCAGTTCCCCGCCCAGGGGCCCCTACGAGCAGTACTTC.

The V call is TRBV6-2 or TRBV6-3, the J call TRBJ1-4; no definite D call. The germline gives CDR1 MNHEY, CDR2 SVGEGT. This CDR3 contains 13 residues. V was clipped by 4 bases and J by 8 bases, with 11 bases between them. As DNA, the CDR3 is TGTGCCAGCAGTTCCGGGTTCTGGGAAAAACTGTTTTTT. This sequence encodes CASSSGFWEKLFF.

The chain has TRBV7-2 and TRBJ2-4; no reliable D call. Germline CDR1 is SGHTA and CDR2 is FQGNSA. The CDR3 is 13 amino acids. V was trimmed by 2 bases and J by 7 bases, leaving 9 bases between them. CDR3 in amino acids: CASSLIYPNIQYF. The CDR3 region has the DNA TGTGCCAGCAGCTTAATTTATCCGAACATTCAGTACTTC. The entire variable domain, with the rest obtained from reference TRBV7-2 and TRBJ2-4, is as follows: GAGVSQSPSNKVTEKGKDVELRCDPISGHTALYWYRQSLGQGLEFLIYFQGNSAPDKSGLPSDRFSAERTGGSVSTLTIQRTQQEDSAVYLCASSLIYPNIQYFGAGTRLSVL.

This sequence joins TRBV7-3 and TRBJ2-2; TRBD2 is a possible D gene (5 bases). This CDR3 has 18 residues. Between the trimmed V and J ends, which lost 0 bases and 1 base, there was a span of 15 bases. Germline CDR1 reads SGHTA; CDR2 reads FQGTGA. The CDR3: CASSLTRQGGENTGELFF. The CDR3 DNA follows: TGTGCCAGCAGCTTAACGAGGCAAGGAGGAGAGAACACCGGGGAGCTGTTTTTT.

The chain carries TRBV25-1 and TRBJ2-5; possibly TRBD1 for D (6 bases). This CDR3 has 13 residues. Trimming stripped 3 bases from V and 5 bases from J, with 10 bases between. In germline, CDR1 is MGHDK, CDR2 SYGVNS. The CDR3 loop is CASSEHREETQYF. In nucleotides, the CDR3 is TGTGCCAGCAGTGAGCACAGGGAGGAGACCCAGTACTTC.

The chain is built from TRBV9 and TRBJ2-5, with D perhaps matching TRBD1 (6 bases). Deletions cut 3 bases from V and 1 base from J, with 7 bases between. The germline V gene encodes CDR1 SGDLS and CDR2 YYNGEE. The CDR3 runs to 13 residues. CDR3 DNA sequence: TGTGCCAGCAGCGCAGGGGTCCAAGAGACCCAGTACTTC. Protein product: CASSAGVQETQYF.

The rearrangement links TRBV19 to TRBJ1-4; D may be TRBD1 (6 bases). V lost 2 bases to trimming and J lost 8 bases, with 12 bases between them. This CDR3 comprises 14 residues. Germline CDR1 LNHDA, CDR2 SQIVND (reference sequence). The chain's CDR3 is CASSIYRAGEKLFF. CDR3 DNA: TGTGCCAGTAGTATATACAGGGCAGGCGAAAAACTGTTTTTT.

The chain couples TRBV19 to TRBJ1-4; 8 positions match TRBD1. V lost 5 bases and J lost 12; bases outside the gene matches: 17. CDR1 is LNHDA and CDR2 is SQIVND in the germline V gene (reference sequence). This CDR3 contains 16 residues. This CDR3 is CASSDPRDRPNAELFF. The CDR3 DNA reads as TGTGCCAGTAGTGATCCTCGGGACAGGCCTAATGCGGAACTGTTTTTT. The complete variable domain, with remaining parts taken from reference TRBV19 and TRBJ1-4, reads DGGITQSPKYLFRKEGQNVTLSCEQNLNHDAMYWYRQDPGQGLRLIYYSQIVNDFQKGDIAEGYSVSREKKESFPLTVTSAQKNPTAFYLCASSDPRDRPNAELFFGSGTQLSVL.